This T cell receptor beta chain comes out of a study of human T cells and chemical hapten exposure. As for the study in general: Sensitization was performed using 2% DPC on an approximately 2 cm by approximately 2 cm upper inner arm skin site. Findings and caveats of the study: Significantly greater numbers of large CDR3 similarity clusters came from expanded TCRs than from controls. PT1 expanded TCR counts correlated positively with patch test score.

Trimming shortened V by 2 bases and J by 1 base, and 5 bases separated the two germline ends. The V gene's germline CDR1 is SNHLY and CDR2 FYNNEI. CDR3 length equals 13 residues. TCRdb ran MiXCR on the RACE reads and lists one entry per CDR3 protein. The data show 40,000 to 65,000 distinct CDR3 sequences, approximately 11% seen once. Worth noting for this clonotype: No antigen is known for it.

The time point is: patch test 1, 2 weeks after DPC sensitization. Treatment in this sample: therapeutic diphenylcyclopropenone sensitization with weekly scalp DPC. Total RNA was isolated from whole blood that had not been fractionated. V usage is TRBV2 and J usage is TRBJ1-1; unclear D gene. The sequencing here drew on whole blood, taken in connection with sensitization to the hapten diphenylcyclopropenone (DPC). The source of this sequence is a woman aged 40-49 years with alopecia areata. Some clones in this sample may be carry-over from other donors' samples. The CDR3 coding sequence is TGTGCCAGCAGTGAACACCCGAACACTGAAGCTTTCTTT. This translates into CASSEHPNTEAFF.